This T cell receptor beta chain emerged from a study of blood T cell repertoires in COVID-19 (TCRdb year 2020). As for the study more broadly: The collaborator samples originated in the United States, Italy and Spain and spanned the acute and convalescent phases of COVID-19. Where HLA class I and class II types were available, the types were taken from metadata supplied by the sample provider, not from assay-based typing. The dataset comprised deeply sampled blood TCRbeta repertoires from subjects exposed to, actively infected with, or recovered from COVID-19. The repertoires were made available in a free public database intended to serve as a resource for research on the immune response to SARS-CoV-2. A de-identified subject ID, COVID-19 status, age in years and sex were almost always included in the sample metadata. The material from the prospective study consisted of cDNA or gDNA derived from T cells, B-cell-depleted T cells, or PBMCs. The samples were drawn from the first 160 participants of the ongoing ImmuneRACE study and from 1,254 subjects provided by 6 global collaborators.

The immunoSEQ Assay, a bias-controlled multiplex PCR, was used to amplify TCRbeta CDR3 regions from genomic DNA. The source study handled its data this way. The number of nucleated cells in each sample was estimated by amplification of reference gene primers within the assay. Sequence reads were collapsed and filtered to measure the absolute abundance of every unique TCRbeta CDR3 rearrangement. For each sample, productive Simpson clonality was calculated by taking the square root of Simpson's diversity index across productive rearrangements. This immuneACCESS table, as held by TCRdb, lists in-frame sequences with V and J called but not all clones. Of the missing ones, under half trace to an unresolved V gene in checked studies; the others have no known cause. V, J and clone size reflect that table, while D and trimming were determined from the DNA. For this sample the table gives 150,000 to 200,000 clones, of which more than 90% were detected only once. Clones ranked in the top ten supply 18% of the sample.

Inclusive of the bounding cysteine and phenylalanine, the CDR3 is 14 residues long. The entry retains the CDR3 DNA only, 42 bases that are in frame from base 1. CDR1 and CDR2 are read off the germline V gene as SGHRS and YFSETQ. V and J are trimmed by 4 bases and 7 bases, and the gene matches miss 8 bases of the junction. To note about this clone: Its antigen is not yet known. Qualities for individual bases were not recorded, and no much larger clone is one base off.

Collaborating institutions collected whole blood in K2EDTA tubes following their own protocols. For TCRbeta analysis, collaborators shipped samples as frozen whole blood, isolated PBMCs, or DNA extracted from either of those sample types. General study outcomes and caveats: Clinical and demographic metadata were provided uncurated, with the amount varying by source and participant.

This TCR came from a man in his sixties with active or convalescent COVID-19. The chain uses TRBV5-1 and TRBJ2-1; a stretch of 7 junction bases matches TRBD1. Sequenced input: peripheral blood. The CDR3 region has the sequence CASSLMTGSNEQFF. The nucleotide sequence reads as follows: TGCGCCAGCAGCCTAATGACAGGGTCGAATGAGCAGTTCTTC.